Each of the 3 T cell receptor beta chains below was sequenced from the same sample in a study of T cell repertoires in ileal Crohn's disease. Profiled with immunoSEQ multiplex PCR; TCRdb holds only in-frame clones, not every one. This table holds under 4,000 clones, around 80% found once. The sequenced material came from ileal tissue. The receptors were sampled from an adult with Crohn's disease.

This chain links TRBV30 with TRBJ1-2; TRBD1 aligns across 11 bases. The germline V gene encodes CDR1 GTSNPN and CDR2 SVGIG (reference sequence). The trim removed 0 bases at V and 8 bases at J, leaving 8 bases unmatched. The CDR3 covers 15 residues. The CDR3 reads CAWSVGTGGRQGYTF. Written as DNA, the CDR3 is TGTGCCTGGAGTGTAGGGACAGGGGGAAGGCAGGGCTACACCTTC.

This clone was seen a handful of times. This chain uses TRBV21-1 with TRBJ1-2; the table's TRBD1 call for D was not verified on the DNA. TRBV21-1 has pseudogene status. This CDR3 spans 14 amino acids. CDR3 in DNA: TGTGCCAGCAGCAAAACAGGGGGCGACTATGGCTACACCTTC. Translating gives CASSKTGGDYGYTF.

This rearrangement joins TRBV19 to TRBJ2-1; possibly TRBD2 for D (5 bases). V was shortened by 4 bases and J by 3 bases, with 13 bases between the two germline ends. The CDR3 is 15 amino acids. Germline V lookup: CDR1 LNHDA, CDR2 SQIVND (reference sequence). The CDR3 coding sequence is TGTGCCAGTAGTACGACCGGGATCCTCTACAATGAGCAGTTCTTC. This translates into CASSTTGILYNEQFF.